This T cell receptor (beta chain) was recorded in a study of CD8+ T cells in alopecia areata. Overall study results and limits: In scalp and blood, many expanded lesional clones persisted during tofacitinib.

Treatment described: oral pan-JAK inhibitor, 5-10 mg twice daily. Individuals with alopecia areata gave both lesional scalp punch biopsies and peripheral blood for collection. Sorting from PBMCs produced CD4+ and CD8+ T cells. As for this clone: What it recognizes is unknown. Since a far larger clone is one base different, this is likely a read error.

This CDR3 spans 13 amino acids. Germline loops: CDR1 SGHNT, CDR2 YYREEE (reference sequence). The V and J ends lost 4 bases and 9 bases, in that order; junction bases with no gene match: 3. Sequencing used cDNA as its template, made by extracting RNA and reverse transcribing it. The repertoire was sequenced with immunoSEQ multiplex PCR; TCRdb's copy has only in-frame clones and lacks some. The profile shows about 130,000 clones, about 59% of them singletons. Material: CD8+ T cells sorted from blood, obtained at week 4, from a patient treated with tofacitinib. The chain carries TRBV5-4 and TRBJ1-6; TRBD1 aligns across 8 bases. This clonotype was sampled from a human donor with alopecia areata. The CDR3: CASSDTGGSPLHF. The CDR3 coding sequence is TGTGCCAGCAGCGACACAGGGGGTTCACCCCTCCACTTT.